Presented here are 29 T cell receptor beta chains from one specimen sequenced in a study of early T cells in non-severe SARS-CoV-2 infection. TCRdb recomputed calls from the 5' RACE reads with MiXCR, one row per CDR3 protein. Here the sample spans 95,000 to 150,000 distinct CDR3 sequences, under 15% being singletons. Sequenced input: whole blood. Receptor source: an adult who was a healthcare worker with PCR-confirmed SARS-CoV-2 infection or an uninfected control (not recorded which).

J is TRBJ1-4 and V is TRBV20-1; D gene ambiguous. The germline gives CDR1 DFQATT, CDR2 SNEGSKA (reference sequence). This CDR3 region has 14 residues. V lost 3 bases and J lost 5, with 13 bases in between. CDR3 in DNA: TGCAGTGCTAGGGAGGAGGCCCGCAATGAAAAACTGTTTTTT. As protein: CSAREEARNEKLFF.

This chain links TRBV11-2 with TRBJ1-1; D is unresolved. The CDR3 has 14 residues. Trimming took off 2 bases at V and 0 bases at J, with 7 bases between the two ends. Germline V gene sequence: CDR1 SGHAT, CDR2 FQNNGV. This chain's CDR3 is CASSLKAVNTEAFF. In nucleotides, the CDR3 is TGTGCCAGCAGCTTAAAGGCCGTGAACACTGAAGCTTTCTTT.

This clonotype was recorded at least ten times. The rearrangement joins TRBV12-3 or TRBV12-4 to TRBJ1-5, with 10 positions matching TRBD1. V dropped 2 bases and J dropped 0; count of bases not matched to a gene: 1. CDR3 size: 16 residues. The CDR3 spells CASSLWDRGSNQPQHF. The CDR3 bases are TGTGCCAGCAGTTTATGGGACAGGGGTAGCAATCAGCCCCAGCATTTT.

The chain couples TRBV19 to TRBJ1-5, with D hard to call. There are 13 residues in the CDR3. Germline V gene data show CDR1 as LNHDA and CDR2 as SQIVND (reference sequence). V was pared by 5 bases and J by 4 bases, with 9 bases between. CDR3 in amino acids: CASSLQNNQPQHF. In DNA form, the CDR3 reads TGTGCCAGTAGTTTACAGAATAATCAGCCCCAGCATTTT.

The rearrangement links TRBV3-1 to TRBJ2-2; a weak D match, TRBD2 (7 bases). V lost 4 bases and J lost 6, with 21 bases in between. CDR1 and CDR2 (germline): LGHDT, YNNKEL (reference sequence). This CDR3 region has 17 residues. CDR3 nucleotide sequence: TGTGCCAGCAGCCTTACCCTTCGGGGGGCCGGGTCCGGGGAGCTGTTTTTT. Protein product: CASSLTLRGAGSGELFF.

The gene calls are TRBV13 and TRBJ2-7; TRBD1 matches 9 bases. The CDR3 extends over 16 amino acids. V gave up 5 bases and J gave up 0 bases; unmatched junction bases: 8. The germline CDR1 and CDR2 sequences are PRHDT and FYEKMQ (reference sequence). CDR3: CASSPTGDRASYEQYF. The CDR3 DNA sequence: TGTGCCAGCAGCCCGACGGGGGACAGGGCCTCCTACGAGCAGTACTTC.

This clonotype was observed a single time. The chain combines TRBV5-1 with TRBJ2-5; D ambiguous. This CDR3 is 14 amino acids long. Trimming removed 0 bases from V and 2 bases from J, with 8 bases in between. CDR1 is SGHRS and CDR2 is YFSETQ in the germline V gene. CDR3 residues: CASSLDRPQETQYF. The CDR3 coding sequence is TGCGCCAGCAGCTTGGACAGACCGCAAGAGACCCAGTACTTC.

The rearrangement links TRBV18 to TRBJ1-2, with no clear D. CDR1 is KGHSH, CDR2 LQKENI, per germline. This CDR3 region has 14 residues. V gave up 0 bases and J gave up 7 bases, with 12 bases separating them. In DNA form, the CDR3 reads TGTGCCAGCTCACCACCATCGCTCGAGGGTGGCTACACCTTC. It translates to CASSPPSLEGGYTF.

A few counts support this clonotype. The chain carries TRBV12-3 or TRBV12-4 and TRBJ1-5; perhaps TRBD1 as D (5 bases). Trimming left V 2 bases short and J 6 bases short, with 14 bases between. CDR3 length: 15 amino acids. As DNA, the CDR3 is TGTGCCAGCAGTTTACGTCCAGGGTTGAGTCAGCCCCAGCATTTT. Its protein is CASSLRPGLSQPQHF.

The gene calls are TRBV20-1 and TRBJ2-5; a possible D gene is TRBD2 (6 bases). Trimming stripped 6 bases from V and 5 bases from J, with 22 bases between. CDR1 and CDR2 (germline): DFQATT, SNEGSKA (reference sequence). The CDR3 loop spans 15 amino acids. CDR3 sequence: CSAPMPGTPRETQYF. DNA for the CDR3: TGCAGTGCACCGATGCCAGGGACTCCTCGGGAGACCCAGTACTTC.

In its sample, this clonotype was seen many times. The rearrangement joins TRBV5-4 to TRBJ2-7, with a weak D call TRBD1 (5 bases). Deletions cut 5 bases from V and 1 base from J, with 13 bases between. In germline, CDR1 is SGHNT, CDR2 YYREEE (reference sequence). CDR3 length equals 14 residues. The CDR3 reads CASSYSTDSYEQYF. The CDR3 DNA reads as TGTGCCAGCAGTTACTCGACAGATTCCTACGAGCAGTACTTC.

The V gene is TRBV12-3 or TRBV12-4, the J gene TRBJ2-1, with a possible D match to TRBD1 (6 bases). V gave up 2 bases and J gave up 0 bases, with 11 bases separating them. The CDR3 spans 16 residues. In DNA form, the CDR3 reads TGTGCCAGCAGTTTACCCGACAGGCCCTCCTACAATGAGCAGTTCTTC. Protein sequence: CASSLPDRPSYNEQFF.

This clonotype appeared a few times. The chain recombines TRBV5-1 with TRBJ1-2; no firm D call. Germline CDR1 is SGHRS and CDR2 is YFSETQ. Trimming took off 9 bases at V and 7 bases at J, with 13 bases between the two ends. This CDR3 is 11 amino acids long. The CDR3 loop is CANPNPGGYTF. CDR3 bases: TGCGCCAATCCCAACCCCGGTGGCTACACCTTC.

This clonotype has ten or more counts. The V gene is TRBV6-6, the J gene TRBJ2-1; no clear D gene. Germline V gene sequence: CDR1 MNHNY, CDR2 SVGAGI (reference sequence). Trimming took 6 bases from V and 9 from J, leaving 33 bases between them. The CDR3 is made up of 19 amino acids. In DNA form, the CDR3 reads TGTGCCAGCAGGGGCCTAGGGCGGAACCCTCCCTTAGGATCCGGTGAGCAGTTCTTC. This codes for CASRGLGRNPPLGSGEQFF.

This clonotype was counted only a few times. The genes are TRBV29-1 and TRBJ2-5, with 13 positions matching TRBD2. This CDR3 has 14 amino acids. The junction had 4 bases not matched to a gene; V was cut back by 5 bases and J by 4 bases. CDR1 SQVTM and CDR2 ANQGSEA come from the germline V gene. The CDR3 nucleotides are TGCAGCGTTCATCGGACTAGCGGGGGAGAGACCCAGTACTTC. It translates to CSVHRTSGGETQYF.

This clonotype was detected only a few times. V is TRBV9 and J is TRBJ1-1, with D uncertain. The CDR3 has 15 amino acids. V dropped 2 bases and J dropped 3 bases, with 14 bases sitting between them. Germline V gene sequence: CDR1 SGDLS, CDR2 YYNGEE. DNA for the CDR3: TGTGCCAGCAGCGTTGGAGATTCAGAGGACACTGAAGCTTTCTTT. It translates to CASSVGDSEDTEAFF.

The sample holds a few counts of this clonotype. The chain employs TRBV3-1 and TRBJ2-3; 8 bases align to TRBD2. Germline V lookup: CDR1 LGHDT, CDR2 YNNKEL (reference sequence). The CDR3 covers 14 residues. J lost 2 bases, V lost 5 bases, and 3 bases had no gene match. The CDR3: CASSWGLDTDTQYF. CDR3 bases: TGTGCCAGCAGCTGGGGACTAGACACAGATACGCAGTATTTT.

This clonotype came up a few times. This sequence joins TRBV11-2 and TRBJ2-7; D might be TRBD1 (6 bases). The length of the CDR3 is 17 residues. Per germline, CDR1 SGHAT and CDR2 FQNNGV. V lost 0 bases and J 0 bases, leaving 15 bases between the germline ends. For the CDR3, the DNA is TGTGCCAGCAGCTTAGATCTGGGGATGGGGGCCTCCTACGAGCAGTACTTC. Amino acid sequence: CASSLDLGMGASYEQYF.

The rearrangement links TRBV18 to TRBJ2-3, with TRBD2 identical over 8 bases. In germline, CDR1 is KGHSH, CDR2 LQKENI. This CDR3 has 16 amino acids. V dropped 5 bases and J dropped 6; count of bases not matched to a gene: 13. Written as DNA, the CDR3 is TGTGCCAGCTCATCTAACGAGGCGGGGGGCCGGGATACGCAGTATTTT. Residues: CASSSNEAGGRDTQYF.

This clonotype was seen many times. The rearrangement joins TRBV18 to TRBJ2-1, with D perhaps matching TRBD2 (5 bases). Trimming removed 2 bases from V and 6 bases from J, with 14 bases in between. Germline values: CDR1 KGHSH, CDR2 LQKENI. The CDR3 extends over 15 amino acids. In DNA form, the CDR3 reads TGTGCCAGCTCACCAGATAGCCTAGCCTCCAATGAGCAGTTCTTC. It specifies CASSPDSLASNEQFF.

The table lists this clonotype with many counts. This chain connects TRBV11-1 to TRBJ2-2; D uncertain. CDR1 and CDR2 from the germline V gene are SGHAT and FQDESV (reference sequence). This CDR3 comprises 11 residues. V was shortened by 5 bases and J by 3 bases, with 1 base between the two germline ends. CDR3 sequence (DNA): TGTGCCAGCAGCCACACCGGGGAGCTGTTTTTT. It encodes CASSHTGELFF.

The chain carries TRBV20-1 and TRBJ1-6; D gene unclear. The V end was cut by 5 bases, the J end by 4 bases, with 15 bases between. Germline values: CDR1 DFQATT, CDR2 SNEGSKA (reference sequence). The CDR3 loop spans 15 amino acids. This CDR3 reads CSAPVEGLYNSPLHF. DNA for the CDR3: TGCAGTGCTCCAGTCGAGGGCTTGTATAATTCACCCCTCCACTTT.

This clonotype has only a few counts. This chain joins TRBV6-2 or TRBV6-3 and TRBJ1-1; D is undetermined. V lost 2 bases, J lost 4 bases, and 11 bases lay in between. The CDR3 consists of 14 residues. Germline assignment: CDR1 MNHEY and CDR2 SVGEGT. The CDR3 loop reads CASSYNLEVTEAFF. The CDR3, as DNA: TGTGCCAGCAGTTACAATCTGGAGGTCACTGAAGCTTTCTTT.

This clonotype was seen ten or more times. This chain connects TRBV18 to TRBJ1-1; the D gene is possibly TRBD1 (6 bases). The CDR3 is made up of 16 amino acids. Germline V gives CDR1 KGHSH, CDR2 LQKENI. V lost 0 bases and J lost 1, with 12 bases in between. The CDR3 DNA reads TGTGCCAGCTCACCACCACAGGGTACGGGGAACACTGAAGCTTTCTTT. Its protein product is CASSPPQGTGNTEAFF.

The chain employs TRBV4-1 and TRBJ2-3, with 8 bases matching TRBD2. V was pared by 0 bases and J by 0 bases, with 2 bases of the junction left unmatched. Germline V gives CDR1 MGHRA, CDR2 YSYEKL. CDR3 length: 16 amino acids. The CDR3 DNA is TGCGCCAGCAGCCAAGAACAGCGGGGGAGCACAGATACGCAGTATTTT. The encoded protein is CASSQEQRGSTDTQYF.

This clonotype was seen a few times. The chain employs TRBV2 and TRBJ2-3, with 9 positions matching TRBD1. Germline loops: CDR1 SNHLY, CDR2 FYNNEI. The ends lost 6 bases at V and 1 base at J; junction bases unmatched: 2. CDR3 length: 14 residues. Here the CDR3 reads CASRGQGGTDTQYF. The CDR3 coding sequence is TGTGCCAGCAGGGGACAGGGTGGCACAGATACGCAGTATTTT. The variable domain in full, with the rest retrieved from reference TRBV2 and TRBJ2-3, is EPEVTQTPSHQVTQMGQEVILRCVPISNHLYFYWYRQILGQKVEFLVSFYNNEISEKSEIFDDQFSVERPDGSNFTLKIRSTKLEDSAMYFCASRGQGGTDTQYFGPGTRLTVL.

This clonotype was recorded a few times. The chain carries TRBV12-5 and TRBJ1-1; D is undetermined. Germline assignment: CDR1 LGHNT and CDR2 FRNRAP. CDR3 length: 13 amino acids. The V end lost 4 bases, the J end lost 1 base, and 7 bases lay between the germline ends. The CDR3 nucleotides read TGTGCTAGTGGTTCTTCGGGGAACACTGAAGCTTTCTTT. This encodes CASGSSGNTEAFF. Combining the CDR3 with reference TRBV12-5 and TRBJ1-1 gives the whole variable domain DARVTQTPRHKVTEMGQEVTMRCQPILGHNTVFWYRQTMMQGLELLAYFRNRAPLDDSGMPKDRFSAEMPDATLATLKIQPSEPRDSAVYFCASGSSGNTEAFFGQGTRLTVV.

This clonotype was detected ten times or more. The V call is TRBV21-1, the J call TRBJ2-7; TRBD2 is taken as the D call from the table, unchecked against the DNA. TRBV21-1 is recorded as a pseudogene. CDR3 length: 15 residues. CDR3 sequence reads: CASSKYVTSGYEQYF. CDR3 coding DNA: TGTGCCAGCAGCAAATACGTGACTAGCGGCTACGAGCAGTACTTC.

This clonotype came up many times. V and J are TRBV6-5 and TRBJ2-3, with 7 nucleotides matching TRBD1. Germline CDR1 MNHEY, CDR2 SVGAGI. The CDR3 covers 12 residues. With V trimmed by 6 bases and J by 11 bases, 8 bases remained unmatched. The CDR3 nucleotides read TGTGCCAGCAGCCGACAGGGAAGAGGGCAGTATTTT. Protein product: CASSRQGRGQYF.